This entry concerns a single T cell receptor beta chain. What it binds is unknown. At one end the junction does not follow the germline gene, possibly because of a read error. The data originate from a study of blood T cells in healthy people across ages. Notes on the study in general: Observed TCR beta diversity showed a strong correlation with the percentage of naive T cells as measured by flow cytometry. A greater number of naive CD4+ cells and higher diversity distinguished long-lived donors from aged donors.

Healthy Caucasian individuals from Russia aged about 6 to 90 were enrolled as donors. A sample-barcoded 5' primer and a J-beta primer mix were used in a second PCR of roughly 7 to 12 cycles. A single record per CDR3 protein comes from TCRdb applying MiXCR to the 5' RACE reads. The sample contains more than 1 million distinct CDR3 sequences, 40% to 45% of which appear only once. The germline V gene has CDR1 MNHNY and CDR2 SVGAGI (reference sequence). The CDR3 contains 16 residues. This sequence was found in a woman aged 55-70 years in good health. This chain joins TRBV6-6 and TRBJ2-1; 10 nucleotides match TRBD2. The material sequenced was blood. CDR3 DNA sequence: TGTGCCAGCAGTTACATAGCGGGAGGCTCCTACAATGGGCAGTTCTTC. This encodes CASSYIAGGSYNGQFF.